Listed here is a single TCR beta chain. Its antigen is as yet unknown. The CDR3 runs 14 residues. Germline lookup yields CDR1 MNHEY and CDR2 SVGAGI. V gave up 5 bases and J gave up 2 bases, with 12 bases separating them. Profiling relied on immunoSEQ multiplex PCR, and the TCRdb table lists in-frame clones only, not all of them. Among about 180,000 clones listed, approximately 92% were seen once. The data are from a study of T cell responses to AZD1222 COVID-19 vaccine. Points from the study as a whole: Females outnumbered males among donors, who were mostly white British; clonal diversity was possibly underestimated. Dominant at 160-218 and 743-854, vaccine-associated CD4 TCRs also spanned spike.

The chain combines TRBV6-5 with TRBJ1-2; TRBD1 is a possible D gene (6 bases). The source of this sequence is an adult who received the MenACWY meningococcal vaccine as a control. The sample was peripheral blood, taken 28 days after the second dose of the MenACWY control vaccine. CDR3 in DNA: TGTGCCAGCAGTCGACAGGACAGCAACTATGGCTACACCTTC. Translating gives CASSRQDSNYGYTF.